This TCR beta chain derives from a study of blood T cell repertoires in COVID-19. Original methodology: Cell counts per sample came from amplifying reference gene primers. The assay was immunoSEQ multiplex PCR, and TCRdb's table has in-frame clones only and misses some. D and trimming come from the DNA, and the V and J calls and clone size come from that table. The sample lists roughly 200,000 clones; 85% were seen once. V trimming: 1 base; J trimming: 8 bases; junction bases outside the gene matches: 5. The CDR3 is 15 residues long. The germline V gene encodes CDR1 SGHVS and CDR2 FNYEAQ. The gene calls are TRBV7-6 and TRBJ1-6, with 7 bases fitting TRBD1. This TCR came from a woman aged 55-69 years with acute or convalescent COVID-19. The source material was peripheral blood. CDR3 in DNA: TGTGCCAGCAGCTTAGACTCTGACAGGGATTCACCCCTCCACTTT. This codes for CASSLDSDRDSPLHF.